Each of the 5 T cell receptor beta chains below was sequenced from the same sample in a study of blood T cell repertoires in COVID-19 (dated by TCRdb to 2019 to 2021). The method behind the library was the immunoSEQ multiplex PCR assay. This immuneACCESS table, as held by TCRdb, lists in-frame sequences with V and J called but not all clones. Of the missing ones, under half trace to an unresolved V gene in checked studies; the others have no known cause. The sample has around 290,000 clones on record, about 89% of them singletons. About 4.6% of the sample is in the top ten clones. The sequenced sample consisted of peripheral blood. Receptors originate from a middle-aged man with acute or convalescent COVID-19.

This clone was observed a single time. The V gene is TRBV20-1, the J gene TRBJ1-2; 8 bases line up with TRBD1. Germline V gene data show CDR1 as DFQATT and CDR2 as SNEGSKA (reference sequence). After removal of 6 bases from V and 3 bases from J, the junction contained 0 bases not matched to a gene. This CDR3 has 11 amino acids. The CDR3 sequence: CSADRDYGYTF. Here the CDR3 DNA reads TGCAGTGCGGACAGGGACTATGGCTACACCTTC.

In this sample, this clone turned up once. The chain carries TRBV5-8 and TRBJ2-7; D may be TRBD1 (5 bases). V lost 1 base and J 2 bases, leaving 7 bases between the germline ends. Germline V gene sequence: CDR1 SGHTS, CDR2 YDEGEE. The CDR3 totals 13 residues. CDR3 sequence (DNA): TGTGCCAGCAGCTTGCCAGGGCCCTACGAGCAGTACTTC. It specifies CASSLPGPYEQYF.

This chain joins TRBV5-1 and TRBJ1-2, with 7 nucleotides matching TRBD1. Germline V gene lookup returns CDR1 SGHRS and CDR2 YFSETQ. V dropped 7 bases and J dropped 1; count of bases not matched to a gene: 13. The CDR3 has 16 amino acids. This chain's CDR3 is CASSRGGMSSNYGYTF. DNA of the CDR3: TGCGCCAGCTCCCGAGGGGGCATGAGTAGTAACTATGGCTACACCTTC.

The rearrangement links TRBV18 to TRBJ2-3; D is unclear. The V gene's germline CDR1 is KGHSH and CDR2 LQKENI. This CDR3 region has 12 residues. V lost 6 bases, J lost 0 bases, and 4 bases lay in between. The CDR3: CASSRSTDTQYF. The CDR3 DNA sequence: TGTGCCAGCTCGAGAAGCACAGATACGCAGTATTTT.

The V gene is TRBV12-5, the J gene TRBJ1-1; D gene uncertain. With 2 bases removed from V and 1 base from J, the gap between germline ends came to 5 bases. The CDR3 length is 13 residues. Germline V gives CDR1 LGHNT, CDR2 FRNRAP. Here the CDR3 DNA reads TGTGCTAGTGGTTTGAACTGGAACACTGAAGCTTTCTTT. The encoded protein is CASGLNWNTEAFF.